This T cell receptor beta chain is drawn from a study of T cell repertoires in cytomegalovirus infection. On the study more broadly: Well-studied HLA-B-restricted CMV epitopes were used in the study alongside recently identified HLA-C-restricted ones. Carrying CMV and the relevant HLA type showed in public TCR beta signatures.

Germline V gene lookup returns CDR1 SGHAT and CDR2 FQNNGV. V lost 3 bases to trimming and J lost 5 bases, with 10 bases between them. This CDR3 comprises 13 residues. General study points: The cumulative frequency of public TCR beta families identified carriers of CMV plus the relevant HLA. CMV-specific TCR beta clonotypes restricted by HLA-C dominated the ex vivo response.

Worth noting for this clonotype: Its antigen is unidentified.

TCRdb reprocessed the reads with MiXCR, giving one entry per CDR3 protein. The table lists 250,000 to 300,000 distinct CDR3 sequences, 20% to 25% of them singletons. This sample comprised cultured PBMCs, obtained from culture after CMV antigen stimulation. This chain links TRBV11-2 with TRBJ1-1; D gene ambiguous. This receptor was identified in a human donor in good health (CMV status not recorded). Some clones in this sample may be carry-over from other donors' samples. This CDR3 is CASSFGRTTEAFF. The CDR3 DNA reads as TGTGCCAGCAGCTTCGGACGTACTACTGAAGCTTTCTTT.